Shown below are 7 T cell receptor beta chains from a single sample sequenced in a study of shared clonotypes between healthy human individuals. Here immunoSEQ multiplex PCR was the method, and the copy in TCRdb shows in-frame clones only, minus some. The sample lists almost 700,000 clones; roughly nine tenths were seen once. Positive CCR7 selection of CD45RO-negative cells yielded the naive CD8 cells, and terminally differentiated effector memory CD45RA+ cells were excluded. Sequencing used naive CD8+ T cells sorted from blood. These receptor sequences come from a man aged 25-45 years in good health.

This chain links TRBV19 with TRBJ1-1, with a weak D call TRBD1 (5 bases). V lost 5 bases, J lost 2 bases, and 12 bases lay in between. Germline CDR1 is LNHDA and CDR2 is SQIVND (reference sequence). The CDR3 is 14 residues long. CDR3 residues: CASSPTWTNTEAFF. The CDR3 nucleotides read TGTGCCAGTAGTCCCACGTGGACAAACACTGAAGCTTTCTTT.

The rearrangement joins TRBV9 to TRBJ2-2, with 9 bases aligning to TRBD1. The V gene's germline CDR1 is SGDLS and CDR2 YYNGEE. CDR3 length equals 14 residues. V shed 3 bases and J 6 bases; nucleotides not matched to a gene: 3. The CDR3 DNA reads TGTGCCAGCAGCGCCGGGACAGGGTCCGGGGAGCTGTTTTTT. Protein sequence: CASSAGTGSGELFF.

The gene calls are TRBV7-9 and TRBJ1-2; D remains ambiguous. The CDR3 loop spans 12 amino acids. Germline CDR1 SEHNR, CDR2 FQNEAQ (reference sequence). V was shortened by 3 bases and J by 8 bases, with 10 bases between the two germline ends. Here the CDR3 DNA reads TGTGCCAGCAGCTTCCGGGAGGGCGGCTACACCTTC. Translating it yields CASSFREGGYTF. The full variable domain, in which reference TRBV7-9 and TRBJ1-2 provide the parts outside the CDR3, is DTGVSQNPRHKITKRGQNVTFRCDPISEHNRLYWYRQTLGQGPEFLTYFQNEAQLEKSRLLSDRFSAERPKGSFSTLEIQRTEQGDSAMYLCASSFREGGYTFGSGTRLTVV.

This chain connects TRBV4-3 to TRBJ1-1, with D tentatively TRBD1 (5 bases). The CDR3 contains 16 residues. The V end lost 4 bases, the J end lost 11 bases, and 26 bases lay between the germline ends. CDR1 LGHNA and CDR2 YSLEER come from the germline V gene. In DNA, the CDR3 is TGCGCCAGCAGCCGATCCACCGGGACCAAATTTTCCAATGCTTTCTTT. It encodes CASSRSTGTKFSNAFF.

This clone occurred a few times. The chain has TRBV6-1 and TRBJ2-7, with 11 bases that match TRBD1. With 3 bases clipped from V and 2 bases from J, the junction kept 0 bases outside the gene matches. From germline, CDR1 is MNHNS and CDR2 SASEGT. There are 14 residues in the CDR3. For the CDR3, the DNA is TGTGCCAGCAGTGAGGGACAGGGGGCCTACGAGCAGTACTTC. It yields the protein CASSEGQGAYEQYF.

This clone showed up just once. This chain uses TRBV27 with TRBJ2-3; 9 bases agree with TRBD2. V was pared by 5 bases and J by 2 bases, with 8 bases of the junction left unmatched. Germline V gives CDR1 MNHEY, CDR2 SMNVEV (reference sequence). The CDR3 runs 16 residues. Here the CDR3 reads CASSNQAGGFTDTQYF. The CDR3 region has the DNA TGTGCCAGCAGTAATCAAGCGGGAGGATTCACAGATACGCAGTATTTT.

This clone appeared a single time. The germline gene is not matched at one end of the junction; a read error may be the cause. The J gene is TRBJ2-2, the V gene TRBV7-7; D gene unclear. CDR3 length equals 12 residues. The germline V gene encodes CDR1 SSHAT and CDR2 FNYEAQ (reference sequence). The CDR3 loop is CASSLLGGELFF. CDR3 nucleotides: TGTGCTAGCAGCCTCCTGGGGGGGGAGCTGTTTTTT.